These 32 T cell receptor beta chains share one sample of origin, sequenced in a study of blood T cell repertoires in COVID-19. Sequencing used immunoSEQ multiplex PCR; TCRdb keeps in-frame clones, though not all of them. This table has 75,000 to 90,000 clones, around 85% appearing once. The sample was peripheral blood. Receptors were obtained from an elderly man with active or convalescent COVID-19.

The chain employs TRBV1 and TRBJ1-5; the table's D call TRBD1 went unverified against the DNA. TRBV1 is given as a pseudogene. The CDR3 is 15 residues long. DNA of the CDR3: TGCACCAGCAGCCAAGGGGGCTTGAGCAATCAGCCCCAGCATTTT. Translating gives CTSSQGGLSNQPQHF.

This chain links TRBV5-6 with TRBJ1-5, with 9 bases aligning to TRBD1. The CDR3 sequence is 16 residues long. Unmatched junction bases numbered 2, after V lost 0 bases and J lost 1 base. Per germline, CDR1 SGHDT and CDR2 YYEEEE. CDR3 nucleotide sequence: TGTGCCAGCAGCTTGGCCGGGACAGGGAGCAATCAGCCCCAGCATTTT. Translating gives CASSLAGTGSNQPQHF.

The V gene is TRBV11-3, the J gene TRBJ2-3; D might be TRBD2 (6 bases). V was clipped by 4 bases and J by 2 bases, with 10 bases between them. The germline V gene has CDR1 SGHNT and CDR2 YENEEA. This CDR3 is built from 14 residues. CDR3 nucleotide sequence: TGTGCCAGCAGCTACCTAGCGACCACAGATACGCAGTATTTT. Amino acid sequence: CASSYLATTDTQYF. Together with reference TRBV11-3 and TRBJ2-3, the CDR3 gives the full variable domain: EAGVVQSPRYKIIEKKQPVAFWCNPISGHNTLYWYLQNLGQGPELLIRYENEEAVDDSQLPKDRFSAERLKGVDSTLKIQPAELGDSAVYLCASSYLATTDTQYFGPGTRLTVL.

The rearrangement links TRBV29-1 to TRBJ2-2, with 8 nucleotides matching TRBD1. In germline, CDR1 is SQVTM, CDR2 ANQGSEA. V was clipped by 7 bases and J by 10 bases; unmatched bases: 8. CDR3 length equals 12 residues. CDR3 in amino acids: CSARTGFPELFF. For the CDR3, the DNA is TGCAGCGCGCGGACAGGGTTTCCGGAGCTGTTTTTT.

The J gene is TRBJ1-2, the V gene TRBV30; D may be TRBD1 (6 bases). Germline assignment: CDR1 GTSNPN and CDR2 SVGIG (reference sequence). This CDR3 has 15 amino acids. V was clipped by 2 bases and J by 4 bases, with 17 bases between them. CDR3 sequence: CAWSLGGARIYGYTF. CDR3 nucleotides: TGTGCCTGGAGTTTAGGGGGGGCGCGGATCTATGGCTACACCTTC. The whole variable domain, filled in from reference TRBV30 and TRBJ1-2, reads SQTIHQWPATLVQPVGSPLSLECTVEGTSNPNLYWYRQAAGRGLQLLFYSVGIGQISSEVPQNLSASRPQDRQFILSSKKLLLSDSGFYLCAWSLGGARIYGYTFGSGTRLTVV.

This clone came up a few times. The CDR3 DNA reads TGCGCCAGCAGCTTGCCGGACAGGGGTTACGAGCAGTACGTC. This encodes CASSLPDRGYEQYV. This rearrangement joins TRBV5-1 to TRBJ2-7; the match to TRBD1 covers 9 bases. This CDR3 has 14 residues. V shed 1 base and J 4 bases; nucleotides not matched to a gene: 3. CDR1 is SGHRS and CDR2 is YFSETQ in the germline V gene.

The V and J genes are TRBV7-8 and TRBJ2-5; TRBD2 agrees at 8 bases. Per germline, CDR1 SGHVS and CDR2 FQNEAQ. V was pared by 5 bases and J by 5 bases, with 7 bases of the junction left unmatched. The CDR3 length is 14 residues. The CDR3 DNA sequence: TGTGCCAGCAGCGAGCGGGAGACGCAGGAGACCCAGTACTTC. Protein: CASSERETQETQYF.

The chain has TRBV5-1 and TRBJ2-5; TRBD2 agrees at 13 bases. Germline V gives CDR1 SGHRS, CDR2 YFSETQ. CDR3 length: 16 residues. Trimming removed 3 bases from V and 4 bases from J; junction bases left unmatched: 6. CDR3 region: CASSSGLAGVGETQYF. The CDR3 nucleotides are TGCGCCAGCAGCTCCGGACTAGCGGGAGTGGGAGAGACCCAGTACTTC.

This chain links TRBV28 with TRBJ1-5, with TRBD1 matching over 8 bases. This CDR3 is 14 amino acids long. From germline, CDR1 is MDHEN and CDR2 SYDVKM. The trim removed 6 bases at V and 4 bases at J, leaving 5 bases unmatched. CDR3 in DNA: TGTGCCAGCAGGCCAGGGGGCAGGAATCAGCCCCAGCATTTT. It codes for CASRPGGRNQPQHF. The full variable domain, rest sourced from reference TRBV28 and TRBJ1-5, is DVKVTQSSRYLVKRTGEKVFLECVQDMDHENMFWYRQDPGLGLRLIYFSYDVKMKEKGDIPEGYSVSREKKERFSLILESASTNQTSMYLCASRPGGRNQPQHFGDGTRLSIL.

This chain joins TRBV27 and TRBJ1-4, with D maybe TRBD1 (5 bases). From germline, CDR1 is MNHEY and CDR2 SMNVEV (reference sequence). The CDR3 loop spans 16 amino acids. The V gene lost 7 bases and the J gene lost 0 bases, with 15 bases spanning the gap. The CDR3 DNA is TGTGCCAGCATGGACAAATTAGGGGCAACTAATGAAAAACTGTTTTTT. This translates into CASMDKLGATNEKLFF.

A few counts support this clone. V gene TRBV19 combines with J gene TRBJ2-4, with D perhaps matching TRBD2 (6 bases). This CDR3 is built from 13 residues. V gave up 7 bases and J gave up 5 bases, with 12 bases separating them. Germline CDR1 is LNHDA and CDR2 is SQIVND (reference sequence). The CDR3 nucleotides read TGTGCCAGTATGGGCAGGAGGGAAAACATTCAGTACTTC. Amino acid sequence: CASMGRRENIQYF.

This chain connects TRBV5-6 to TRBJ1-2; TRBD1 is a possible D gene (5 bases). Per the germline V gene, CDR1 is SGHDT and CDR2 is YYEEEE. The CDR3 length is 15 residues. The V end lost 2 bases, the J end lost 0 bases, and 11 bases lay between the germline ends. CDR3 in amino acids: CASSFTGPANYGYTF. The CDR3 nucleotides read TGTGCCAGCAGCTTTACAGGTCCGGCTAACTATGGCTACACCTTC.

The chain combines TRBV30 with TRBJ2-1; D is uncertain. The CDR3 length is 11 residues. Germline lookup yields CDR1 GTSNPN and CDR2 SVGIG (reference sequence). The V gene lost 4 bases and the J gene lost 2 bases, with 3 bases spanning the gap. Written as DNA, the CDR3 is TGTGCCTGGACAGCCTACAATGAGCAGTTCTTC. Amino acid sequence: CAWTAYNEQFF. The whole variable domain, filled in from reference TRBV30 and TRBJ2-1, reads SQTIHQWPATLVQPVGSPLSLECTVEGTSNPNLYWYRQAAGRGLQLLFYSVGIGQISSEVPQNLSASRPQDRQFILSSKKLLLSDSGFYLCAWTAYNEQFFGPGTRLTVL.

V usage is TRBV19 and J usage is TRBJ1-5, with 11 bases aligning to TRBD1. V lost 6 bases and J lost 0; bases outside the gene matches: 7. The germline V gene encodes CDR1 LNHDA and CDR2 SQIVND (reference sequence). The CDR3 is made up of 17 amino acids. Written as DNA, the CDR3 is TGTGCCAGTAGGATTCCGGGACAGGGGGATAGCAATCAGCCCCAGCATTTT. It encodes CASRIPGQGDSNQPQHF.

The chain carries TRBV2 and TRBJ2-2; possibly TRBD2 for D (7 bases). V gave up 8 bases and J gave up 5 bases, with 15 bases separating them. This CDR3 is built from 14 residues. Germline V CDR1 and CDR2: SNHLY, FYNNEI. The CDR3 nucleotides are TGTGCCAGCTGGGGGCAGCGGGGAACCGGGGAGCTGTTTTTT. This codes for CASWGQRGTGELFF.

The CDR3 coding sequence is TGTGCCAGCAAGCGGTGCGGCTACACCTTC. Translated, it gives CASKRCGYTF. The chain is built from TRBV6-4 and TRBJ1-2, with no clear D. V lost 7 bases and J lost 8, with 8 bases in between. CDR3 length: 10 residues. CDR1 and CDR2 from the germline V gene are MRHNA and SNTAGT.

This chain links TRBV7-9 with TRBJ2-2, with a tentative D call TRBD2 (6 bases). The CDR3 runs 16 residues. Germline CDR1 and CDR2: SEHNR and FQNEAQ (reference sequence). V lost 3 bases, J lost 6 bases, and 17 bases lay in between. Written as DNA, the CDR3 is TGTGCCAGCAGCTTCCCGCGGGGTCAGGCAGCCGGGGAGCTGTTTTTT. Translated: CASSFPRGQAAGELFF.

This chain connects TRBV9 to TRBJ1-1, with TRBD1 identical over 7 bases. Germline CDR1 is SGDLS and CDR2 is YYNGEE. CDR3 length: 17 residues. The junction had 11 bases not matched to a gene; V was cut back by 3 bases and J by 0 bases. CDR3 bases: TGTGCCAGCAGCGAACGATGCCCGACAGGGATGAACACTGAAGCTTTCTTT. It is translated as CASSERCPTGMNTEAFF.

The CDR3 region is CASSPDSLYNSPLHF. The CDR3 nucleotides are TGTGCCAGCAGCCCGGACAGCCTTTATAATTCACCCCTCCACTTT. V gene TRBV5-4 combines with J gene TRBJ1-6, with D possibly being TRBD1 (6 bases). The germline V and J ends were trimmed by 4 bases and 4 bases, with 12 bases remaining between them. This CDR3 is 15 amino acids long. CDR1 is SGHNT, CDR2 YYREEE, per germline (reference sequence). Using reference TRBV5-4 and TRBJ1-6 for the parts outside the CDR3, the full variable domain is ETGVTQSPTHLIKTRGQQVTLRCSSQSGHNTVSWYQQALGQGPQFIFQYYREEENGRGNFPPRFSGLQFPNYSSELNVNALELDDSALYLCASSPDSLYNSPLHFGNGTRLTVT.

In this sample, this clone turned up once. The chain carries TRBV28 and TRBJ1-5, with D unresolved. The CDR3 is made up of 17 amino acids. Trimming took off 5 bases at V and 4 bases at J, with 21 bases between the two ends. Per the germline V gene, CDR1 is MDHEN and CDR2 is SYDVKM. For the CDR3, the DNA is TGTGCCAGCAGTATAAGCTTCAAGCAGGTCGTAAATCAGCCCCAGCATTTT. It translates to CASSISFKQVVNQPQHF. Variable domain in full (rest from reference TRBV28 and TRBJ1-5): DVKVTQSSRYLVKRTGEKVFLECVQDMDHENMFWYRQDPGLGLRLIYFSYDVKMKEKGDIPEGYSVSREKKERFSLILESASTNQTSMYLCASSISFKQVVNQPQHFGDGTRLSIL.

This clone was recorded a few times. CDR3 residues: CASRGQGVSGNTIYF. The CDR3 region has the DNA TGTGCCAGCAGAGGACAGGGAGTCTCTGGAAACACCATATATTTT. This chain links TRBV6-5 with TRBJ1-3, with 8 positions matching TRBD1. The CDR3 is 15 amino acids. V shed 6 bases, J shed 0 bases, and the junction held 4 bases outside the gene matches. Germline loops: CDR1 MNHEY, CDR2 SVGAGI.

The V gene is TRBV2, the J gene TRBJ2-7; no reliable D call. The V gene lost 2 bases and the J gene lost 3 bases, with 5 bases spanning the gap. CDR1 is SNHLY and CDR2 is FYNNEI in the germline V gene. The CDR3 is 12 residues long. The CDR3 bases are TGTGCCAGCAGTGAATTGAGCTACGAGCAGTACGTC. Translation: CASSELSYEQYV.

The chain is built from TRBV6-5 and TRBJ1-6, with unresolved D. The CDR3 length is 14 residues. With 1 base removed from V and 5 bases from J, the gap between germline ends came to 6 bases. Germline V gene data show CDR1 as MNHEY and CDR2 as SVGAGI. CDR3 residues: CASSYYQDNSPLHF. The CDR3 DNA is TGTGCCAGCAGTTACTACCAGGATAATTCACCCCTCCACTTT.

This chain uses TRBV6-6 with TRBJ1-6; 8 nucleotides agree with TRBD1. The germline V gene encodes CDR1 MNHNY and CDR2 SVGAGI (reference sequence). The J segment lost 7 bases and the V segment lost 4 bases, leaving 6 bases of the junction unmatched. The CDR3 runs 15 residues. The DNA of the CDR3 is TGTGCCAGCAGTTTCCCCGGGACAGGCAATTCACCCCTCCACTTT. Its translation is CASSFPGTGNSPLHF.

The chain is built from TRBV28 and TRBJ1-2; the D gene is possibly TRBD1 (6 bases). The CDR3 extends over 13 amino acids. CDR1 is MDHEN and CDR2 is SYDVKM in the germline V gene. The V end lost 2 bases, the J end lost 3 bases, and 7 bases lay between the germline ends. CDR3 loop: CASSLQGYYGYTF. DNA of the CDR3: TGTGCCAGCAGTTTACAGGGGTACTATGGCTACACCTTC.

This chain links TRBV19 with TRBJ1-6, with a tentative D call TRBD1 (6 bases). CDR1 is LNHDA, CDR2 SQIVND, per germline (reference sequence). V was pared by 6 bases and J by 6 bases, with 12 bases between. This CDR3 contains 14 residues. This chain's CDR3 is CASRTTGPNSPLHF. DNA of the CDR3: TGTGCCAGTAGGACAACAGGGCCTAATTCACCCCTCCACTTT.

The chain is built from TRBV6-5 and TRBJ2-5; D is possibly TRBD1 (6 bases). CDR3 length equals 13 residues. Per germline, CDR1 MNHEY and CDR2 SVGAGI. Trimming took off 8 bases at V and 4 bases at J, with 14 bases between the two ends. The CDR3, as DNA: TGTGCCAGCCCTAACTCCAGGGGAGAGACCCAGTACTTC. It translates to CASPNSRGETQYF.

This clone was counted a single time. The chain uses TRBV19 and TRBJ2-2; weak D call: TRBD2 (5 bases). V shed 6 bases and J shed 6 bases, with 11 bases lying between them. In germline, CDR1 is LNHDA, CDR2 SQIVND (reference sequence). The CDR3 sequence is 13 residues long. The CDR3 protein is CASSGMGPGELFF. The CDR3 region has the DNA TGTGCCAGTAGCGGGATGGGTCCCGGGGAGCTGTTTTTT.

The chain recombines TRBV4-1 with TRBJ2-3; 8 bases are a match to TRBD2. This CDR3 comprises 15 residues. V lost 4 bases, J lost 10 bases, and 13 bases stayed unmatched. CDR1 and CDR2 (germline): MGHRA, YSYEKL. For the CDR3, the DNA is TGCGCCAGCAGCCCCGGGACTAGAGGGATAGGGGCGCAGTATTTT. It translates to CASSPGTRGIGAQYF.

The genes are TRBV9 and TRBJ2-3, with TRBD2 identical over 8 bases. Germline assignment: CDR1 SGDLS and CDR2 YYNGEE. V lost 5 bases to trimming and J lost 0 bases; unmatched junction nucleotides: 8. The CDR3 contains 16 residues. The CDR3 reads CASSRGGGRSTDTQYF. DNA for the CDR3: TGTGCCAGCAGTCGCGGTGGCGGGAGGAGCACAGATACGCAGTATTTT.

The chain has TRBV7-2 and TRBJ2-3; D not resolved. The V end was cut by 2 bases, the J end by 2 bases, with 11 bases between. CDR3 length equals 15 residues. Germline CDR1 reads SGHTA; CDR2 reads FQGNSA. The DNA of the CDR3 is TGTGCCAGCAGCTTAATGAGTACCCACACAGATACGCAGTATTTT. Amino acid sequence: CASSLMSTHTDTQYF.

The rearrangement uses TRBV6-5 and TRBJ1-2; D not resolved. The CDR3 totals 13 residues. Germline V gene lookup returns CDR1 MNHEY and CDR2 SVGAGI. Trimming left V 6 bases short and J 6 bases short, with 14 bases between. The CDR3 protein is CASSVDMDDGYTF. DNA of the CDR3: TGTGCCAGCAGCGTTGACATGGATGATGGCTACACCTTC.